What follows is one T cell receptor (beta chain) and its context. Per the original data handling: Amplification of reference gene primers provided the estimated nucleated cell counts. TCRdb's copy holds only in-frame clones and misses some; the assay was immunoSEQ multiplex PCR. D and trimming come from the DNA, and the V and J calls and clone size come from that table. The data contain around 140,000 clones, around 90% of them seen just once; the ten biggest clones take up 1.5% to 2%. The data were obtained in a study of blood T cell repertoires in COVID-19. Germline V gene sequence: CDR1 SGHNT, CDR2 YYREEE (reference sequence). This CDR3 contains 13 residues. V lost 0 bases and J 3 bases, leaving 7 bases between the germline ends.

This sequence joins TRBV5-4 and TRBJ2-7; a weak D match, TRBD2 (5 bases). The TCR originated in a man between 65 and 80 years old with acute or convalescent COVID-19. Specimen: peripheral blood. The CDR3 reads CASSLVGSYEQYF. As DNA, the CDR3 is TGTGCCAGCAGCTTGGTTGGGAGCTACGAGCAGTACTTC.